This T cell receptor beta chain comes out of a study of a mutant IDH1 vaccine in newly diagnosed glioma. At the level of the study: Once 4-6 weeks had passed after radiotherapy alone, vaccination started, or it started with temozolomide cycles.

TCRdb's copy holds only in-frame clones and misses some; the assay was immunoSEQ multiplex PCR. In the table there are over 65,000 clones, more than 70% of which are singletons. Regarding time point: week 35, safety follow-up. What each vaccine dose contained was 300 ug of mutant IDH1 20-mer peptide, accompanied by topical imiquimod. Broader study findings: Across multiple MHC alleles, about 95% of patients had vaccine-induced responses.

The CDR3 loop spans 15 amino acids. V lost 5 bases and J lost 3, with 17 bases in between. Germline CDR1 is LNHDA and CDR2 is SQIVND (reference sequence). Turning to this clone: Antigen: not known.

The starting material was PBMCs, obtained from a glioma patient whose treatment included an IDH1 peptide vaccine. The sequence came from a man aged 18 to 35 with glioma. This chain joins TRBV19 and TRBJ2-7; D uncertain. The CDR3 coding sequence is TGTGCCAGTAGTCCAACCGATGGGCGTTTCTACGAGCAGTACTTC. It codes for CASSPTDGRFYEQYF.